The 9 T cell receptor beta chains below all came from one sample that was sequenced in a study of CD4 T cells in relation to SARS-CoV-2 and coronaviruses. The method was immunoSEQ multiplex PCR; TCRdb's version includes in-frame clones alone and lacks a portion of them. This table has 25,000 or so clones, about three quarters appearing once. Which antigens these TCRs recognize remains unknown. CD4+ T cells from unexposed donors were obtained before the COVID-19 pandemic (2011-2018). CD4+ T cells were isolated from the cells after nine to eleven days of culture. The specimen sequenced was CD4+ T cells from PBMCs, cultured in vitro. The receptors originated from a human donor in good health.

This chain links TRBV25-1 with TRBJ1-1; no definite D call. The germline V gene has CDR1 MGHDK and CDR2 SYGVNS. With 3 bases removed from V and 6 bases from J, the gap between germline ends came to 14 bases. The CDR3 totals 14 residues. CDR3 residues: CASSDSLGNAEAFF. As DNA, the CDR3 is TGTGCCAGCAGTGATTCCCTAGGCAACGCTGAAGCTTTCTTT.

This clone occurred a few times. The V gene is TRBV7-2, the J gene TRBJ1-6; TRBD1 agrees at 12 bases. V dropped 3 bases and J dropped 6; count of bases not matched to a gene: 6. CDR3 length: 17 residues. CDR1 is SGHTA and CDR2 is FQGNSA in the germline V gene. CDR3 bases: TGTGCCAGCAGCTTCTCGTCGGGACAGGGGGCTAATTCACCCCTCCACTTT. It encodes CASSFSSGQGANSPLHF.

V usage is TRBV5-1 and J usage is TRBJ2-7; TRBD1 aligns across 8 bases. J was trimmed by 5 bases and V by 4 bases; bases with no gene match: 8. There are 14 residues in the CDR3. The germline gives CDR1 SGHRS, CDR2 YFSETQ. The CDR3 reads CASSIWTGIDEQYF. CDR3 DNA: TGCGCCAGCAGCATCTGGACAGGGATCGACGAGCAGTACTTC. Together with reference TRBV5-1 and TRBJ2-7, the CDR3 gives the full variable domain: KAGVTQTPRYLIKTRGQQVTLSCSPISGHRSVSWYQQTPGQGLQFLFEYFSETQRNKGNFPGRFSGRQFSNSRSEMNVSTLELGDSALYLCASSIWTGIDEQYFGPGTRLTVT.

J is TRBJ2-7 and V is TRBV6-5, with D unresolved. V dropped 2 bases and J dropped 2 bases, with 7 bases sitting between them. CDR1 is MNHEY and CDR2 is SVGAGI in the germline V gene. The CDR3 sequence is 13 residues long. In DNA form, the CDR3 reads TGTGCCAGCAGTTACCCGGGCGCCTACGAGCAGTACTTC. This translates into CASSYPGAYEQYF.

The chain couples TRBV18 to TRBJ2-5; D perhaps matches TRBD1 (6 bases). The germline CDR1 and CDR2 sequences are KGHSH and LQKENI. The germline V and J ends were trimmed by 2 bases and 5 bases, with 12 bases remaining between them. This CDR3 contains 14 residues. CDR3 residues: CASSPLGQGETQYF. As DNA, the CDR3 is TGTGCCAGCTCACCATTGGGACAAGGCGAGACCCAGTACTTC.

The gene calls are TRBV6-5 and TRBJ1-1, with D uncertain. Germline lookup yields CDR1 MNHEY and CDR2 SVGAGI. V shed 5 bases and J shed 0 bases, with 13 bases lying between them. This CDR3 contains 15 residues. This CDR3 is CASSRPLSVNTEAFF. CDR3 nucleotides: TGTGCCAGCAGTCGGCCCTTATCTGTGAACACTGAAGCTTTCTTT.

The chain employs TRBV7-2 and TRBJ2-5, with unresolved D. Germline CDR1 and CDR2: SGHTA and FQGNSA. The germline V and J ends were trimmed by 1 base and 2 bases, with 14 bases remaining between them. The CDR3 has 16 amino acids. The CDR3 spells CASSLEVPYLQETQYF. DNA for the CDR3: TGTGCCAGCAGCTTAGAAGTACCCTATCTACAAGAGACCCAGTACTTC. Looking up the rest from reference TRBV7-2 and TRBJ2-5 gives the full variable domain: GAGVSQSPSNKVTEKGKDVELRCDPISGHTALYWYRQSLGQGLEFLIYFQGNSAPDKSGLPSDRFSAERTGGSVSTLTIQRTQQEDSAVYLCASSLEVPYLQETQYFGPGTRLLVL.

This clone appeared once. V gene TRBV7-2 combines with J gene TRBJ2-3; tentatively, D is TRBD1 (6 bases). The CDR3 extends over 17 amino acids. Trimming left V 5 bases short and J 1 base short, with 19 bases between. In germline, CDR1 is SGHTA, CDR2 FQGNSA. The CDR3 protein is CASSLGVGARGTDTQYF. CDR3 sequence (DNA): TGTGCCAGCAGCCTGGGAGTGGGGGCCCGGGGCACAGATACGCAGTATTTT.

CDR3 bases: TGCGCCAGCAGCCAGGGACAGCGAATAAGCTATGGCTACACCTTC. Its translation: CASSQGQRISYGYTF. The chain uses TRBV5-1 and TRBJ1-2, with 7 bases lining up with TRBD1. This CDR3 has 15 amino acids. CDR1 SGHRS and CDR2 YFSETQ come from the germline V gene. The V gene end was trimmed by 4 bases and the J gene end by 4 bases; junction bases not matched to a gene: 10.